These T cell receptor beta chains were read from a single sample in a study of blood T cell repertoires in COVID-19. Clones were sequenced by immunoSEQ multiplex PCR, and TCRdb holds only the in-frame ones, with some missing. The sample holds over 250,000 clones, 85% to 90% seen once. The specimen was PBMCs or T cells enriched from blood (not recorded which). The receptors come from a woman between 18 and 30 years old who had recovered from COVID-19. Both conserved end residues are part of each CDR3. A clone size is listed for some rows: how often the clone was seen (once, few, many), or a class if it is expanded.

CASGRQGALGNTIYF	TRBV19	-	15
CASRDRGSYEQYF	TRBV6-4	-	13
CASSRRTDGSGNTIYF	TRBV28	-	16
CASSPLISGGSEQFF	TRBV6-5	-	15
CASWGQDPYEQYF	TRBV5-1	-	13
CASSSRPFTIQNGAFF	TRBV6-2/TRBV6-3	-	16
CVSMEAGELFF	TRBV25-1	-	11
CASSADDRDGETQYF	TRBV7-7	-	15
CATSSRPVDYNSPLHF	TRBV15	-	16
CASSVIGGYGYTF	TRBV9	-	13
CASKRAGGTGELFF	TRBV14	-	14
CASSPGPTSGDYRETQYF	TRBV7-4	-	18
CAISPGLAGTDTQYF	TRBV10-3	few	15
CASSQESGHINEQFF	TRBV3-1/TRBV3-2	-	15
CASSLAGEENYGYTF	TRBV5-1	few	15
CASSQGLAGSSYEQYF	TRBV28	-	16
CASSLEGLYSNQPQHF	TRBV7-8	once	16
CSALRGGDTEAFF	TRBV29-1	once	13
CASSLITGARTDTQYF	TRBV5-6	-	16
CASSLYGSEQYF	TRBV28	-	12
CASSPPGQDNEKLFF	TRBV5-1	-	15
CASSLGQASFYEQYF	TRBV11-2	-	15
CASSYSTSGNTIYF	TRBV5-4	-	14
CASSLSEQVFYEQYF	TRBV5-1	-	15
CASSLDGPSSYNSPLHF	TRBV5-6	-	17
CASSLALTDTQYF	TRBV9	-	13
CASSPVDRPNYGYTF	TRBV18	-	15
CASSYSRGGNTGELFF	TRBV6-2/TRBV6-3	-	16
CASSQGTSGFYEQYF	TRBV3-1/TRBV3-2	-	15
CASSVGTSGPFNEQFF	TRBV5-1	once	16
CASSFWQGALGNTEAFF	TRBV28	-	17
CASSLRQGYNTGELFF	TRBV7-8	-	16
CASSLETGTQGVYF	TRBV5-1	-	14
CASSEGLAGGRTDTQYF	TRBV2	-	17
CASSLGQGNYGYTF	TRBV5-1	-	14
CAWPLAGVVYGYTF	TRBV30	few	14
CASSQGYPAGELEQYF	TRBV4-1	-	16
CASSFKRDTEAFF	TRBV5-1	-	13
CASSQQGGGTYEQYF	TRBV3-1/TRBV3-2	-	15
CASSYSTSVDTQYF	TRBV6-5	many	14
CAWSWRSGSYGYTF	TRBV30	-	14
CASSLVSGGHYEQYF	TRBV7-9	-	15
CASSFSGGSEAFF	TRBV7-2	-	13
CSPLEGQGPFQDNTEAFF	TRBV29-1	-	18